This T cell receptor beta chain originates from a study of T-cell reconstitution after alpha-beta-depleted transplantation in children. Study-level results: After one year, T-cell counts and TCRbeta diversity mostly came from new T cells. Alpha-beta T cells about two months after transplant reportedly derived from several hundred expanded graft clones. It was surviving recipient T cells and thymic progenitors that gave some patients high TCRbeta diversity at day 60.

TCRbeta library preparation incorporated unique molecular identifiers. MiXCR, applied by TCRdb to the PCR reads, yields one record per CDR3 protein. The sample consists of about 580,000 distinct CDR3 sequences, 20% to 25% of them appearing once. This clonotype was counted many times. Its cognate antigen is unknown. The CDR3 runs to 14 residues. J gave up 3 bases and V 6 bases, and 4 bases lay outside the gene matches. The clonotype was recovered from a boy in the first two years of life who had a stem cell transplant for acute myeloid leukemia, so the T cells may come from the graft donor. The chain recombines TRBV12-3 or TRBV12-4 with TRBJ2-2; 7 bases map to TRBD1. Sequencing was performed on PBMCs, mostly from graft donor cells, taken 360 days after TCRalphabeta/CD19-depleted stem cell transplant. DNA for the CDR3: TGTGCCAGCAGCCAGGGGGAGTACACCGGGGAGCTGTTTTTT. Translation gives CASSQGEYTGELFF.